Below are 28 T cell receptor beta chains sequenced from a single sample in a study of technical replicates of blood from several donors. Sequencing used immunoSEQ multiplex PCR; TCRdb keeps in-frame clones, though not all of them. The sample contains tens of thousands of clones, 94% of which appear only once. The sequenced sample consisted of T cells isolated from PBMCs. These TCRs come from a human donor in good health.

The chain combines TRBV19 with TRBJ1-2, with a weak D call TRBD1 (6 bases). The CDR3 is made up of 12 amino acids. V was shortened by 8 bases and J by 7 bases, with 14 bases between the two germline ends. The V gene's germline CDR1 is LNHDA and CDR2 SQIVND (reference sequence). As DNA, the CDR3 is TGTGCCAGTTGTGACAGGCTAAGTGGCTACACCTTC. This codes for CASCDRLSGYTF.

V and J are TRBV21-1 and TRBJ2-2; no DNA check was done on the table's D call, TRBD1. TRBV21-1 is marked as a pseudogene. The CDR3 totals 16 residues. The CDR3 loop is CASRRAHTGLTGELFF. CDR3 bases: TGTGCCAGCAGACGAGCGCACACAGGCTTGACCGGGGAGCTGTTTTTT.

This sequence joins TRBV19 and TRBJ1-2, with no clear D. Germline CDR1 LNHDA, CDR2 SQIVND (reference sequence). Between the trimmed V and J ends, which lost 2 bases and 1 base, there was a span of 8 bases. The CDR3 contains 14 residues. Here the CDR3 reads CASSIRGINYGYTF. CDR3 in DNA: TGTGCCAGTAGTATACGCGGTATTAACTATGGCTACACCTTC.

The CDR3 DNA follows: TGTGCCAGCAGTGAGCAGGGGGCGAAGGGTCAGCCCCAGCATTTT. The encoded protein is CASSEQGAKGQPQHF. This chain uses TRBV6-4 with TRBJ1-5, with 8 bases that match TRBD1. The V gene end was trimmed by 3 bases and the J gene end by 6 bases; junction bases not matched to a gene: 7. This CDR3 region has 15 residues. Germline CDR1 and CDR2: MRHNA and SNTAGT.

The chain uses TRBV4-3 and TRBJ1-1; D remains ambiguous. Germline V lookup: CDR1 LGHNA, CDR2 YSLEER. CDR3 length: 15 residues. V was cut by 4 bases and J by 2 bases, with 14 bases left in between. DNA for the CDR3: TGCGCCAGCAGCCTTCAGAGGGATATTAACACTGAAGCTTTCTTT. It is translated as CASSLQRDINTEAFF.

The chain links TRBV28 to TRBJ2-7; TRBD2 might be the D (6 bases). This CDR3 is 16 amino acids long. Per the germline V gene, CDR1 is MDHEN and CDR2 is SYDVKM. V was pared by 4 bases and J by 1 base, with 17 bases between. The CDR3 DNA reads TGTGCCAGCAGTTCATCGGAGGGCTACCAATCCTACGAGCAGTACTTC. It codes for CASSSSEGYQSYEQYF.

This clone occurred once. This chain connects TRBV4-1 to TRBJ1-1; D uncertain. Germline lookup yields CDR1 MGHRA and CDR2 YSYEKL. The CDR3 runs to 16 residues. Deletions cut 5 bases from V and 0 bases from J, with 16 bases between. CDR3 in DNA: TGCGCCAGCAGCACAAGCCAGGTCCATATGAACACTGAAGCTTTCTTT. It codes for CASSTSQVHMNTEAFF.

Concerning this clone itself: Compared with germline, one end of the junction differs, possibly owing to a read error. The chain uses TRBV30 and TRBJ2-4, with D perhaps TRBD1 (6 bases). CDR1 and CDR2 (germline): GTSNPN, SVGIG (reference sequence). The CDR3 covers 15 residues. CDR3 amino acids: CAWSVFGEGLQGRHF. The CDR3 DNA sequence: TGTGCCTGGAGTGTGTTTGGTGAGGGATTGCAGGGGCGGCACTTC.

J is TRBJ2-1 and V is TRBV30; TRBD2 aligns across 7 bases. The V gene end was trimmed by 3 bases and the J gene end by 0 bases; junction bases not matched to a gene: 5. Germline V gene sequence: CDR1 GTSNPN, CDR2 SVGIG (reference sequence). The CDR3 runs 15 residues. The CDR3 nucleotides are TGTGCCTGGAGCGGAAAGCGGGACTCCTACAATGAGCAGTTCTTC. Translated: CAWSGKRDSYNEQFF.

The V call is TRBV5-1, the J call TRBJ2-1; 7 nucleotides align to TRBD2. The CDR3 runs to 14 residues. Germline V lookup: CDR1 SGHRS, CDR2 YFSETQ. The J segment lost 5 bases and the V segment lost 5 bases, leaving 7 bases of the junction unmatched. This CDR3 reads CASSRRTRNNEQFF. The CDR3 region has the DNA TGCGCCAGCAGTCGCCGGACTAGGAACAATGAGCAGTTCTTC.

The chain has TRBV10-2 and TRBJ1-1, with D unclear. The CDR3 has 13 amino acids. Trimming cost V 0 bases and J 11 bases, with 13 bases left between them. Per the germline V gene, CDR1 is WSHSY and CDR2 is SAAADI. The CDR3 loop reads CASSESGGKRAFF. Written as DNA, the CDR3 is TGCGCCAGCAGTGAGTCTGGAGGGAAGAGGGCTTTCTTT.

The chain combines TRBV7-2 with TRBJ2-3, with a possible D match to TRBD1 (5 bases). The V end was cut by 2 bases, the J end by 6 bases, with 15 bases between. The CDR3 sequence is 15 residues long. Germline V gene data show CDR1 as SGHTA and CDR2 as FQGNSA. The CDR3 coding sequence is TGTGCCAGCAGCTTAAGCACCGGACACGGGGATACGCAGTATTTT. Its translation is CASSLSTGHGDTQYF.

V gene TRBV9 combines with J gene TRBJ1-1; weak D call: TRBD1 (5 bases). CDR1 is SGDLS, CDR2 YYNGEE, per germline. The CDR3 runs 13 residues. The V end was cut by 4 bases, the J end by 5 bases, with 12 bases between. The CDR3 bases are TGTGCCAGCAGCCCTTCGGGGGTAACTGAAGCTTTCTTT. Amino acid sequence: CASSPSGVTEAFF.

The chain employs TRBV29-1 and TRBJ1-1; a possible D gene is TRBD1 (5 bases). From germline, CDR1 is SQVTM and CDR2 ANQGSEA. V was shortened by 2 bases and J by 1 base, with 8 bases between the two germline ends. The CDR3 covers 13 residues. The CDR3 nucleotides are TGCAGCGTTGAATCGACAGCGAACACTGAAGCTTTCTTT. Translated, it gives CSVESTANTEAFF.

The chain joins TRBV5-6 to TRBJ2-3; 10 bases are shared with TRBD2. CDR3 length: 14 amino acids. Germline V CDR1 and CDR2: SGHDT, YYEEEE. V lost 1 base, J lost 6 bases, and 2 bases stayed unmatched. This chain's CDR3 is CASSLLSGRDTQYF. Written as DNA, the CDR3 is TGTGCCAGCAGCTTGCTTAGCGGGAGGGATACGCAGTATTTT.

V and J are TRBV7-2 and TRBJ1-1, with D tentatively TRBD1 (6 bases). The length of the CDR3 is 14 residues. Germline CDR1 reads SGHTA; CDR2 reads FQGNSA. Trimming took 6 bases from V and 8 from J, leaving 19 bases between them. CDR3: CASSMEDRYFEAFF. In DNA, the CDR3 is TGTGCCAGCAGTATGGAAGACAGGTACTTCGAAGCTTTCTTT.

The chain uses TRBV6-6 and TRBJ2-3; tentative D call: TRBD2 (6 bases). CDR3 length equals 16 residues. Trimming left V 2 bases short and J 0 bases short, with 12 bases between. Germline-derived CDR1 and CDR2 are MNHNY and SVGAGI (reference sequence). This CDR3 is CASSYHPGTSTDTQYF. The CDR3 DNA is TGTGCCAGCAGTTACCACCCGGGGACTAGCACAGATACGCAGTATTTT.

J is TRBJ2-7 and V is TRBV15; possibly TRBD2 for D (5 bases). The V end was cut by 2 bases, the J end by 4 bases, with 12 bases between. The CDR3 contains 14 residues. Germline CDR1 LNHNV, CDR2 YYDKDF (reference sequence). The CDR3 DNA reads as TGTGCCACCAGCAGAACCGGACTCGGTTACGAGCAGTACTTC. Its translation: CATSRTGLGYEQYF. The full variable domain, its missing parts supplied by reference TRBV15 and TRBJ2-7, is DAMVIQNPRYQVTQFGKPVTLSCSQTLNHNVMYWYQQKSSQAPKLLFHYYDKDFNNEADTPDNFQSRRPNTSFCFLDIRSPGLGDTAMYLCATSRTGLGYEQYFGPGTRLTVT.

This sequence joins TRBV5-6 and TRBJ1-1, with a possible D match to TRBD1 (5 bases). Germline V gene data show CDR1 as SGHDT and CDR2 as YYEEEE. V lost 5 bases and J lost 1, with 15 bases in between. This CDR3 comprises 15 residues. The CDR3 DNA reads TGTGCCAGCAGGTACCAGACAGACTGGAACACTGAAGCTTTCTTT. It specifies CASRYQTDWNTEAFF. Using reference TRBV5-6 and TRBJ1-1 for the parts outside the CDR3, the full variable domain is DAGVTQSPTHLIKTRGQQVTLRCSPKSGHDTVSWYQQALGQGPQFIFQYYEEEERQRGNFPDRFSGHQFPNYSSELNVNALLLGDSALYLCASRYQTDWNTEAFFGQGTRLTVV.

CDR3 sequence: CSGGEGGNSPLHF. For the CDR3, the DNA is TGCAGCGGGGGGGAGGGAGGCAATTCACCCCTCCACTTT. The rearrangement uses TRBV29-1 and TRBJ1-6; a weak D match, TRBD1 (5 bases). The CDR3 loop spans 13 amino acids. Trimming removed 7 bases from V and 7 bases from J, with 14 bases in between. Germline V lookup: CDR1 SQVTM, CDR2 ANQGSEA.

The V gene is TRBV19, the J gene TRBJ1-2, with TRBD1 matching over 9 bases. Germline CDR1 reads LNHDA; CDR2 reads SQIVND (reference sequence). CDR3 length equals 14 residues. J was trimmed by 3 bases and V by 6 bases; bases with no gene match: 5. CDR3 amino acids: CASRTGGLDYGYTF. CDR3 bases: TGTGCCAGTAGGACAGGGGGTCTGGACTATGGCTACACCTTC. Full variable domain (remainder filled in from reference TRBV19 and TRBJ1-2): DGGITQSPKYLFRKEGQNVTLSCEQNLNHDAMYWYRQDPGQGLRLIYYSQIVNDFQKGDIAEGYSVSREKKESFPLTVTSAQKNPTAFYLCASRTGGLDYGYTFGSGTRLTVV.

This sequence joins TRBV7-9 and TRBJ2-7, with TRBD2 identical over 9 bases. The V segment lost 3 bases and the J segment 1 base; nucleotides outside the gene matches: 1. The CDR3 is 14 amino acids. The germline gives CDR1 SEHNR, CDR2 FQNEAQ (reference sequence). Here the CDR3 reads CASSFSGGSYEQYF. The CDR3 region has the DNA TGTGCCAGCAGCTTTAGCGGGGGATCCTACGAGCAGTACTTC. The full variable domain, in which reference TRBV7-9 and TRBJ2-7 provide the parts outside the CDR3, is DTGVSQNPRHKITKRGQNVTFRCDPISEHNRLYWYRQTLGQGPEFLTYFQNEAQLEKSRLLSDRFSAERPKGSFSTLEIQRTEQGDSAMYLCASSFSGGSYEQYFGPGTRLTVT.

The CDR3 loop is CASSLGDRGDTIYF. CDR3 DNA sequence: TGTGCCAGCAGCCTGGGGGACAGGGGGGACACCATATATTTT. This chain uses TRBV5-4 with TRBJ1-3, with 11 bases that match TRBD1. CDR3 size: 14 residues. Germline CDR1 reads SGHNT; CDR2 reads YYREEE (reference sequence). J gave up 8 bases and V 4 bases, and 5 bases lay outside the gene matches.

V usage is TRBV27 and J usage is TRBJ2-7; 10 bases map to TRBD1. V gave up 6 bases and J gave up 3 bases; unmatched junction bases: 5. Germline CDR1 and CDR2: MNHEY and SMNVEV (reference sequence). CDR3 length: 14 amino acids. The CDR3 spells CASRSGTGVYEQYF. The CDR3, as DNA: TGTGCCAGCAGGTCTGGGACAGGGGTCTACGAGCAGTACTTC.

The chain combines TRBV28 with TRBJ2-1; D is undetermined. V was clipped by 10 bases and J by 4 bases, with 17 bases between them. This CDR3 has 14 residues. CDR1 and CDR2 (germline): MDHEN, SYDVKM. The CDR3 DNA sequence: TGTGCCACACACAGTGGGCCTTCGTACAATGAGCAGTTCTTC. It translates to CATHSGPSYNEQFF.

This clone was observed a single time. The J gene is TRBJ2-7, the V gene TRBV30, with 10 positions matching TRBD1. Looked up from germline, CDR1 is GTSNPN and CDR2 is SVGIG (reference sequence). Trimming cost V 5 bases and J 0 bases; bases outside gene matches: 4. The CDR3 loop spans 14 amino acids. The DNA for the CDR3 is TGTGCCTGGGGCCGGGACAGGGGCTCCTACGAGCAGTACTTC. The encoded protein is CAWGRDRGSYEQYF.

The chain recombines TRBV7-9 with TRBJ2-1; TRBD2 matches at 15 bases. The CDR3 has 17 amino acids. Germline V lookup: CDR1 SEHNR, CDR2 FQNEAQ (reference sequence). V trimming: 5 bases; J trimming: 5 bases; junction bases outside the gene matches: 7. CDR3: CASSPRTSGRANNEQFF. In DNA, the CDR3 is TGTGCCAGCAGCCCCCGGACTAGCGGGAGGGCCAACAATGAGCAGTTCTTC.

The chain recombines TRBV19 with TRBJ1-4; D gene ambiguous. CDR3 length: 10 residues. V was pared by 5 bases and J by 8 bases, with 3 bases between. Germline V gives CDR1 LNHDA, CDR2 SQIVND (reference sequence). The CDR3 spells CASSGEKLFF. CDR3 DNA sequence: TGTGCCAGTAGTGGCGAAAAACTGTTTTTT.